The source of this TCR beta chain is a study of metastatic and nonmetastatic thyroid tumors. Turning to the study itself: Patients with malignant and benign thyroid disease provided blood and tumor or nodule tissue, whose repertoires were compared.

Until they underwent thyroid surgery, no patient had received any treatment. This clone was observed many times. Its antigen is as yet unknown. TCRdb reanalyzed the PCR reads with MiXCR. Here the sample spans approximately 12,000 clones, approximately 22% being singletons. V was shortened by 5 bases and J by 8 bases, with 13 bases between the two germline ends. The CDR3 is 12 residues long. Germline-derived CDR1 and CDR2 are DFQATT and SNEGSKA (reference sequence). General study findings and limits: It was reportedly found that TCR beta diversity was significantly higher in malignant thyroid tumors than in benign nodules, a difference seen in both blood and tumor samples.

This chain connects TRBV20-1 to TRBJ2-1; TRBD2 is a possible D gene (5 bases). The specimen was blood. This sequence originates from a female donor with papillary thyroid cancer or a benign thyroid nodule (not recorded which). Some clones in this sample may be carry-over from other donors' samples. CDR3 sequence: CSARGKLDEQFF. As DNA, the CDR3 is TGCAGTGCTCGGGGAAAACTGGATGAGCAGTTCTTC.